This passage covers 20 T cell receptor beta chains from one sample sequenced in a study of T cells in Graves' hyperthyroidism and ophthalmopathy. RNA transcripts provided the source from which TCR beta CDR3 regions were amplified. HTBI primers were used for first-round RT-PCR of the TCR CDR3. TCRdb recomputed calls from the multiplex PCR reads with MiXCR, one row per CDR3 protein. Among approximately 600,000 distinct CDR3 sequences listed, approximately 15% were seen once. The sample was blood. These TCRs come from a woman aged 40 to 55 with Graves' ophthalmopathy.

This clonotype was observed many times. The V call is TRBV2, the J call TRBJ2-7; a weak D match, TRBD2 (6 bases). Between the trimmed V and J ends, which lost 3 bases and 3 bases, there was a span of 15 bases. The CDR3 consists of 15 residues. The germline gives CDR1 SNHLY, CDR2 FYNNEI. The CDR3 region is CASSDELGLIYEQYF. For the CDR3, the DNA is TGTGCCAGCAGTGATGAACTGGGACTCATCTACGAGCAGTACTTC.

This clonotype was counted many times. The rearrangement links TRBV19 to TRBJ1-6, with D uncertain. CDR1 and CDR2 (germline): LNHDA, SQIVND (reference sequence). V dropped 3 bases and J dropped 10 bases, with 13 bases sitting between them. The CDR3 covers 14 residues. The CDR3 loop reads CASSIGMPTSPLHF. CDR3 sequence (DNA): TGTGCCAGTAGTATCGGGATGCCTACATCACCCCTCCACTTT. Supplemented by reference TRBV19 and TRBJ1-6, the full variable domain reads DGGITQSPKYLFRKEGQNVTLSCEQNLNHDAMYWYRQDPGQGLRLIYYSQIVNDFQKGDIAEGYSVSREKKESFPLTVTSAQKNPTAFYLCASSIGMPTSPLHFGNGTRLTVT.

This clonotype occurred many times. The chain couples TRBV12-3 or TRBV12-4 to TRBJ1-5; no clear D gene. The CDR3 sequence is 16 residues long. Deletions cut 9 bases from V and 1 base from J, with 19 bases between. The CDR3 region has the DNA TGTGCCAGACGGACTATAGCGGGTATAAGCAATCAGCCCCAGCATTTT. This encodes CARRTIAGISNQPQHF.

This chain links TRBV7-2 with TRBJ2-7; TRBD2 aligns across 9 bases. The V and J ends lost 4 bases and 3 bases, in that order; junction bases with no gene match: 7. In germline, CDR1 is SGHTA, CDR2 FQGNSA. The CDR3 sequence is 15 residues long. The CDR3 DNA is TGTGCCAGCAGCTCCTTTAGCGGGGGCCTCTACGAGCAGTACTTC. It is translated as CASSSFSGGLYEQYF.

A few counts support this clonotype. The rearrangement uses TRBV28 and TRBJ2-4; 8 positions match TRBD2. The CDR3 has 16 amino acids. Germline CDR1 MDHEN, CDR2 SYDVKM. The V segment lost 5 bases and the J segment 1 base; nucleotides outside the gene matches: 7. The CDR3 DNA reads TGTGCCAGCAGTCGGATAGCGGGACGGGCCAAAAACATTCAGTACTTC. Its translation: CASSRIAGRAKNIQYF. Full variable domain (outside the CDR3, taken from reference TRBV28 and TRBJ2-4): DVKVTQSSRYLVKRTGEKVFLECVQDMDHENMFWYRQDPGLGLRLIYFSYDVKMKEKGDIPEGYSVSREKKERFSLILESASTNQTSMYLCASSRIAGRAKNIQYFGAGTRLSVL.

This clonotype appeared a few times. V gene TRBV19 combines with J gene TRBJ2-4, with D possibly TRBD1 on 5 matching bases. Trimming removed 1 base at V and 6 bases at J, with 16 bases between. The CDR3 totals 16 residues. Per the germline V gene, CDR1 is LNHDA and CDR2 is SQIVND (reference sequence). The CDR3 is CASSIGSGHLGNIQYF. In nucleotides, the CDR3 is TGTGCCAGTAGTATAGGCTCCGGACATTTGGGAAACATTCAGTACTTC.

The V and J genes are TRBV11-2 and TRBJ2-2, with 12 bases identical to TRBD2. Germline V CDR1 and CDR2: SGHAT, FQNNGV. The length of the CDR3 is 16 residues. V shed 9 bases and J 6 bases; nucleotides not matched to a gene: 11. CDR3 bases: TGTGCCAGAACGACTAGCGGGAGTTATTCAGCCGGGGAGCTGTTTTTT. As protein: CARTTSGSYSAGELFF.

CDR3 region: CASSPDQPEAFF. CDR3 sequence (DNA): TGTGCCAGCAGTCCTGACCAGCCTGAAGCTTTCTTT. The chain employs TRBV2 and TRBJ1-1, with D unclear. V lost 5 bases, J lost 6 bases, and 10 bases lay in between. Per the germline V gene, CDR1 is SNHLY and CDR2 is FYNNEI. The CDR3 contains 12 residues.

On this clonotype itself: Its ends do not fully match the called genes, so a read error is possible. The rearrangement uses TRBV6-2 or TRBV6-3 and TRBJ1-1; unclear D gene. The CDR3 spans 18 residues. Germline assignment: CDR1 MNHEY and CDR2 SVGEGT. Here the CDR3 DNA reads TGTGCCAGCAGCTACTCCCTAGACCGCAACCCGGAGGACACTGAAGCTTTCTTT. Its protein product is CASSYSLDRNPEDTEAFF.

This clonotype was detected many times. This chain connects TRBV2 to TRBJ1-3; D is perhaps TRBD1 (5 bases). The V gene lost 3 bases and the J gene lost 2 bases, with 11 bases spanning the gap. The CDR3 consists of 15 residues. The germline gives CDR1 SNHLY, CDR2 FYNNEI. The CDR3 coding sequence is TGTGCCAGCAGTGACAGGGTTTCGGCTGGAAACACCATATATTTT. This translates into CASSDRVSAGNTIYF.

At least ten counts were recorded for this clonotype. This sequence joins TRBV2 and TRBJ1-1, with D hard to call. CDR1 and CDR2 (germline): SNHLY, FYNNEI. V was shortened by 1 base and J by 3 bases, with 18 bases between the two germline ends. The CDR3 length is 17 residues. The CDR3 loop reads CASSEGTPGRMYTEAFF. In nucleotides, the CDR3 is TGTGCCAGCAGTGAAGGGACCCCCGGCAGGATGTACACTGAAGCTTTCTTT.

This chain uses TRBV12-3 or TRBV12-4 with TRBJ2-4, with 7 bases that match TRBD1. The CDR3 covers 15 residues. The V and J ends lost 5 bases and 9 bases, in that order; junction bases with no gene match: 13. CDR3 protein: CASSLDGNRGAIQYF. For the CDR3, the DNA is TGTGCCAGCAGTCTCGACGGCAACAGGGGAGCCATTCAGTACTTC.

The sample holds many counts of this clonotype. V and J are TRBV27 and TRBJ2-2, with TRBD1 matching 8 bases. The CDR3 contains 15 residues. Germline V lookup: CDR1 MNHEY, CDR2 SMNVEV (reference sequence). Losses at the gene ends were 5 bases for V and 0 bases for J; bases not matched to a gene: 2. Here the CDR3 reads CASSQDRANTGELFF. CDR3 nucleotide sequence: TGTGCCAGCAGTCAGGACAGGGCGAACACCGGGGAGCTGTTTTTT.

This clonotype was seen at least ten times. This rearrangement joins TRBV28 to TRBJ2-2; 8 nucleotides agree with TRBD2. This CDR3 has 15 residues. The germline CDR1 and CDR2 sequences are MDHEN and SYDVKM. The junction had 10 bases not matched to a gene; V was cut back by 6 bases and J by 7 bases. CDR3 nucleotide sequence: TGTGCCAGCAGGAAAGATAGCGGGGCAATCGGGGAGCTGTTTTTT. Translated: CASRKDSGAIGELFF. Together with reference TRBV28 and TRBJ2-2, the CDR3 gives the full variable domain: DVKVTQSSRYLVKRTGEKVFLECVQDMDHENMFWYRQDPGLGLRLIYFSYDVKMKEKGDIPEGYSVSREKKERFSLILESASTNQTSMYLCASRKDSGAIGELFFGEGSRLTVL.

This clonotype occurred many times. The chain joins TRBV10-3 to TRBJ1-2; the D is unclear. Trimming pared 4 bases from V and 2 bases from J, leaving 5 bases between. Germline CDR1 reads ENHRY; CDR2 reads SYGVKD. This CDR3 has 12 residues. CDR3 loop: CAISAENYGYTF. DNA for the CDR3: TGTGCCATCAGTGCGGAGAACTATGGCTACACCTTC.

The sample holds many counts of this clonotype. This chain joins TRBV6-1 and TRBJ1-1; TRBD1 might be the D (6 bases). The CDR3 is made up of 15 amino acids. Between the trimmed V and J ends, which lost 6 bases and 6 bases, there was a span of 20 bases. Germline CDR1 and CDR2: MNHNS and SASEGT. This CDR3 reads CASRDTTTGYAEAFF. CDR3 nucleotide sequence: TGTGCCAGCAGAGACACCACTACAGGGTATGCTGAAGCTTTCTTT.

This clonotype has a count of ten or more. CDR3 sequence reads: CASSLVFARPGETQYF. The CDR3 DNA sequence: TGTGCCAGCAGCTTAGTGTTCGCGCGCCCCGGAGAGACCCAGTACTTC. The V call is TRBV7-8, the J call TRBJ2-5; D gene uncertain. In germline, CDR1 is SGHVS, CDR2 FQNEAQ. Trimming stripped 1 base from V and 4 bases from J, with 16 bases between. The CDR3 covers 16 residues.

This clonotype was counted many times. The rearrangement joins TRBV7-2 to TRBJ2-7; D unclear. Per germline, CDR1 SGHTA and CDR2 FQGNSA. Trimming stripped 4 bases from V and 7 bases from J, with 8 bases between. The CDR3 has 11 residues. The DNA for the CDR3 is TGTGCCAGCAGCTCGGTCGCAGAGCAGTACTTC. This sequence encodes CASSSVAEQYF.

This clonotype came up a few times. The genes are TRBV12-3 or TRBV12-4 and TRBJ1-5, with a tentative D call TRBD1 (6 bases). CDR3 length equals 13 residues. The V end lost 7 bases, the J end lost 3 bases, and 10 bases lay between the germline ends. CDR3 protein: CASMQGFNQPQHF. In DNA, the CDR3 is TGTGCCAGCATGCAGGGGTTCAATCAGCCCCAGCATTTT.

This clonotype was observed at least ten times. The chain links TRBV11-3 to TRBJ2-5, with TRBD1 matching over 7 bases. The germline V gene has CDR1 SGHNT and CDR2 YENEEA. With V trimmed by 5 bases and J by 1 base, 13 bases remained unmatched. The CDR3 spans 17 residues. The CDR3 spells CASSPPLDRAAQETQYF. DNA of the CDR3: TGTGCCAGCAGCCCACCCTTAGACAGGGCTGCCCAAGAGACCCAGTACTTC.